Given below is one T cell receptor (beta chain) in context. Its target is not known. This sample stems from a study of T cell responses to AZD1222 COVID-19 vaccine. The V end lost 2 bases, the J end lost 3 bases, and 5 bases lay between the germline ends. In germline, CDR1 is LNHDA, CDR2 SQIVND (reference sequence). CDR3 length equals 13 residues. Findings and caveats of the study: Possibly, clonal diversity was underestimated; donors were largely white British and included more females.

Profiled with immunoSEQ multiplex PCR; TCRdb holds only in-frame clones, not every one. Of 35,000 to 45,000 clones listed, about 78% are singletons. This chain joins TRBV19 and TRBJ1-5; D gene unclear. The receptor was isolated from an adult in good health. Here the sequenced sample was peripheral blood, taken on day 0 of AZD1222 vaccination. CDR3 sequence: CASSISVNQPQHF. DNA of the CDR3: TGTGCCAGTAGTATATCCGTCAATCAGCCCCAGCATTTT.